Presented here are 16 T cell receptor beta chains from one specimen sequenced in a study of shared clonotypes between healthy human individuals. Produced via immunoSEQ multiplex PCR; TCRdb's table is partial and in-frame only. The sample consists of around 2.5 million clones, approximately 93% of them appearing once. The sequenced sample was naive CD4+ T cells from PBMCs. Indicated subset: CD45RA+ positively selected. These receptor sequences come from a man aged 18 to 35 in good health. Some clones in this sample may be carry-over from other donors' samples.

The rearrangement links TRBV5-1 to TRBJ2-7, with D hard to call. V was cut by 1 base and J by 3 bases, with 8 bases left in between. This CDR3 is 13 amino acids long. Germline V CDR1 and CDR2: SGHRS, YFSETQ. The CDR3 reads CASSLLLGYEQYF. The CDR3 region has the DNA TGCGCCAGCAGCTTGCTGCTGGGCTACGAGCAGTACTTC.

This clone came up once. The chain joins TRBV25-1 to TRBJ1-2, with D unresolved. V lost 4 bases and J lost 6, with 18 bases in between. There are 15 residues in the CDR3. Germline CDR1 reads MGHDK; CDR2 reads SYGVNS. The CDR3 here is CASSGTPDRFDGYTF. CDR3 in DNA: TGTGCCAGCAGTGGAACCCCCGACCGGTTCGATGGCTACACCTTC.

This sequence joins TRBV30 and TRBJ1-5, with D unclear. From germline, CDR1 is GTSNPN and CDR2 SVGIG (reference sequence). This CDR3 has 13 amino acids. V was trimmed by 3 bases and J by 3 bases, leaving 9 bases between them. The CDR3 DNA follows: TGTGCCTGGAGCTCAGAATTCAATCAGCCCCAGCATTTT. It yields the protein CAWSSEFNQPQHF.

V is TRBV18 and J is TRBJ2-5; weak D call: TRBD2 (5 bases). The CDR3 is 16 residues long. Trimming left V 1 base short and J 2 bases short, with 14 bases between. Germline V gene sequence: CDR1 KGHSH, CDR2 LQKENI. DNA of the CDR3: TGTGCCAGCTCACCACGGCGCAGCGGAACTCAAGAGACCCAGTACTTC. Its protein product is CASSPRRSGTQETQYF.

This chain joins TRBV29-1 and TRBJ2-5; 9 bases match TRBD1. Germline CDR1 SQVTM, CDR2 ANQGSEA. This CDR3 has 12 amino acids. The CDR3 nucleotides read TGCAGTTACACAGGGGGCGCGGAGACCCAGTACTTC. Translated, it gives CSYTGGAETQYF.

The V gene is TRBV19, the J gene TRBJ2-7; D ambiguous. The CDR3 has 11 amino acids. V lost 6 bases, J lost 4 bases, and 7 bases lay in between. The germline gives CDR1 LNHDA, CDR2 SQIVND (reference sequence). The CDR3 DNA sequence: TGTGCCAGTAGCTATAGGTACGAGCAGTACTTC. Translation: CASSYRYEQYF. The whole variable domain, filled in from reference TRBV19 and TRBJ2-7, reads DGGITQSPKYLFRKEGQNVTLSCEQNLNHDAMYWYRQDPGQGLRLIYYSQIVNDFQKGDIAEGYSVSREKKESFPLTVTSAQKNPTAFYLCASSYRYEQYFGPGTRLTVT.

The chain joins TRBV18 to TRBJ2-7; D is undetermined. V dropped 2 bases and J dropped 7 bases, with 9 bases sitting between them. The germline gives CDR1 KGHSH, CDR2 LQKENI. This CDR3 has 12 residues. CDR3 in DNA: TGTGCCAGCTCACCAAATAGCAAGGAGCAGTACTTC. This sequence encodes CASSPNSKEQYF.

The chain recombines TRBV28 with TRBJ2-7, with TRBD2 matching 8 bases. This CDR3 spans 14 amino acids. The germline gives CDR1 MDHEN, CDR2 SYDVKM. Unmatched junction bases numbered 7, after V lost 5 bases and J lost 4 bases. The CDR3 DNA reads as TGTGCCAGCAGTCAAGCGGGAGAGGCTTACGAGCAGTACTTC. Translation: CASSQAGEAYEQYF.

The rearrangement uses TRBV5-4 and TRBJ1-2; 9 nucleotides agree with TRBD1. With V trimmed by 4 bases and J by 2 bases, 3 bases remained unmatched. Germline V gene data show CDR1 as SGHNT and CDR2 as YYREEE (reference sequence). This CDR3 is built from 14 residues. The CDR3 is CASSPTGGNYGYTF. In DNA, the CDR3 is TGTGCCAGCAGCCCCACAGGGGGCAACTATGGCTACACCTTC.

The CDR3, as DNA: TGTGCCAGCAGCTTGGTCCAGAGGGGTAACACTGAAGCTTTCTTT. Protein sequence: CASSLVQRGNTEAFF. J is TRBJ1-1 and V is TRBV5-4, with a weak D call TRBD1 (5 bases). The V end was cut by 0 bases, the J end by 2 bases, with 11 bases between. This CDR3 has 15 amino acids. The germline gives CDR1 SGHNT, CDR2 YYREEE (reference sequence).

The V call is TRBV27, the J call TRBJ2-3; no firm D call. Germline V gene lookup returns CDR1 MNHEY and CDR2 SMNVEV (reference sequence). Trimming pared 4 bases from V and 4 bases from J, leaving 6 bases between. This CDR3 has 12 amino acids. The CDR3 nucleotides read TGTGCCAGCAGTTCCGCCCCAGATACGCAGTATTTT. Its translation is CASSSAPDTQYF.

The chain has TRBV28 and TRBJ1-1; D unresolved. Germline V lookup: CDR1 MDHEN, CDR2 SYDVKM. The CDR3 is 11 residues long. V was shortened by 3 bases and J by 6 bases, with 5 bases between the two germline ends. CDR3 sequence reads: CASSLGPEAFF. The CDR3 nucleotides are TGTGCCAGCAGTTTGGGCCCTGAAGCTTTCTTT. Variable domain in full (rest from reference TRBV28 and TRBJ1-1): DVKVTQSSRYLVKRTGEKVFLECVQDMDHENMFWYRQDPGLGLRLIYFSYDVKMKEKGDIPEGYSVSREKKERFSLILESASTNQTSMYLCASSLGPEAFFGQGTRLTVV.

This clone was counted a single time. This sequence joins TRBV6-1 and TRBJ2-7; 10 bases map to TRBD2. V shed 5 bases, J shed 5 bases, and the junction held 3 bases outside the gene matches. From germline, CDR1 is MNHNS and CDR2 SASEGT. The CDR3 runs to 13 residues. In DNA form, the CDR3 reads TGTGCCAGCAGTACCGGGACTAGCGACGAGCAGTACTTC. It yields the protein CASSTGTSDEQYF.

The chain joins TRBV2 to TRBJ1-5; 8 bases agree with TRBD1. The CDR3 has 14 amino acids. The J segment lost 7 bases and the V segment lost 5 bases, leaving 7 bases of the junction unmatched. Germline loops: CDR1 SNHLY, CDR2 FYNNEI. The CDR3 DNA sequence: TGTGCCAGCAGTTTCACAGGGGGAGGCCAGCCCCAGCATTTT. Translating it yields CASSFTGGGQPQHF.

This rearrangement joins TRBV4-2 to TRBJ2-7, with 11 bases fitting TRBD2. V dropped 0 bases and J dropped 6; count of bases not matched to a gene: 4. This CDR3 has 15 amino acids. Germline assignment: CDR1 LGHNA and CDR2 YNFKEQ. The CDR3 DNA follows: TGTGCCAGCAGCCAAGAACTAGCGGGAGTAACCGAGCAGTACTTC. Protein product: CASSQELAGVTEQYF.

This chain connects TRBV10-1 to TRBJ2-1; possibly TRBD2 for D (6 bases). The V and J ends lost 4 bases and 5 bases respectively, with 15 bases between them. Germline V lookup: CDR1 WNHNN, CDR2 SYGVQD (reference sequence). The CDR3 extends over 15 amino acids. The CDR3 DNA sequence: TGCGCCAGCAGTGGGCCCGGGACTCTAGACAATGAGCAGTTCTTC. This codes for CASSGPGTLDNEQFF.